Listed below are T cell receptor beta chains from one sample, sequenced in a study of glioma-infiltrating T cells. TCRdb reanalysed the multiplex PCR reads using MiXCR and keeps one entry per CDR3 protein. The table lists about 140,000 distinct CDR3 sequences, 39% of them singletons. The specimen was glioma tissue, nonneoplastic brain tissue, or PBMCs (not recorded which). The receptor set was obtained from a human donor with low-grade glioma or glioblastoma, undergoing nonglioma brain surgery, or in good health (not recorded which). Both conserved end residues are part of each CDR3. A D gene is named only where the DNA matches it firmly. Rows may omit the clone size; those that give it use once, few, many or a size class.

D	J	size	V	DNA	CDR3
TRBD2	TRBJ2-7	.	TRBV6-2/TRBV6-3	TGTGCCAGCAGTTACGGACTAGCGGGAGAAGGTTACGAGCAGTACTTC	CASSYGLAGEGYEQYF
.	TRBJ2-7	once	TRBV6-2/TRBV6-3	TGTGCCAGCAGTTCAAGGACACATTACGAGCAGTACTTC	CASSSRTHYEQYF
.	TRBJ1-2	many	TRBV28	TGTGCCAGCAGTTTGGGGGACTATGGCTACACCTTC	CASSLGDYGYTF
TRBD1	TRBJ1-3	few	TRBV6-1	TGTGCCAGCGGGACAGGGGTATCTGGAAACACCATATATTTT	CASGTGVSGNTIYF
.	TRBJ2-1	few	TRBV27	TGTGCCAGCAGTCCCCTAGGGACTTACCGAAGCAGCAATGAGCAGTTCTTC	CASSPLGTYRSSNEQFF
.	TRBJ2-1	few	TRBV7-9	TGTGCCAGCAGCATCGCTGCCGAGGCTAATGAGCAGTTCTTC	CASSIAAEANEQFF
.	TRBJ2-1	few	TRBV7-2	TGTGCCAGCAGCTTGCTCGGGACTGTCACCTACAATGAGCAGTTCTTC	CASSLLGTVTYNEQFF
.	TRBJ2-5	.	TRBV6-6	TGTGCCAGCAGTTACTCGGGTCGTGAGACCCAGTACTTC	CASSYSGRETQYF
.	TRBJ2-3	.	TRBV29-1	TGCAGCGTTGGTCAGTGGGGAGATACGCAGTATTTT	CSVGQWGDTQYF
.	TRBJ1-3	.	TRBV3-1	TGTGCCAGCAGCCCCAGACAGTTCTCTGGAAACACCATATATTTT	CASSPRQFSGNTIYF
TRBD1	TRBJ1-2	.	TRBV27	TGTGCCAGCAGTTACTCCGGGACAGGGAACTATGGCTACACCTTC	CASSYSGTGNYGYTF
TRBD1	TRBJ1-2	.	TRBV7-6	TGTGCCAGCAGCTTAGGTCAGGGGGCGAACTATGGCTACACCTTC	CASSLGQGANYGYTF
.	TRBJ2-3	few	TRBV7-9	TGTGCCAGCAGCTTAGGGCTCAACCCAGCTGATACGCAGTATTTT	CASSLGLNPADTQYF
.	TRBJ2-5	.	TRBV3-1	TGTGCCAGCAGCCAAGATGGCGAGGCCCAGTACTTC	CASSQDGEAQYF
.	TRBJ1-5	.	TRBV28	TGTGCCAGCAGTCCGGACAGACCTATTGGGCCCCAGCATTTT	CASSPDRPIGPQHF
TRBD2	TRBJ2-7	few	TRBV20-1	TGCAGTGCTACCCTGAGCGGGAGCTGGATCGAGCAGTACTTC	CSATLSGSWIEQYF
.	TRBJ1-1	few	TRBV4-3	TGCGCCAGCAGCCATGACTCCACTGAAGCTTTCTTT	CASSHDSTEAFF
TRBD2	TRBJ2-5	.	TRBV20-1	TGCAGTGCTATACCGGGACTAGGGAACCAAGAGACCCAGTACTTC	CSAIPGLGNQETQYF
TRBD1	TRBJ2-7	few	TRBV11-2	TGTGCCAGCGGGGGACAGGTTGGGATGGGGCAGTACTTC	CASGGQVGMGQYF
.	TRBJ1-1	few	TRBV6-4	TGTGCCAGCTCGGTCGACAGAAACACTGAAGCTTTCTTT	CASSVDRNTEAFF
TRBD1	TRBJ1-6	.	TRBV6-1	TGTGCCAGCAGGACGACAGGGGATAATTCACCCCTCCACTTT	CASRTTGDNSPLHF
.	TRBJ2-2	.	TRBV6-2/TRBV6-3	TGTGCCAGCGGTTACGGGGGCACCACCGGGGAGCTGTTTTTT	CASGYGGTTGELFF
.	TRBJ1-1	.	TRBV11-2	TGTGCCAGCAGCCAGGGACAAAGGAACACTGAAGCTTTCTTT	CASSQGQRNTEAFF
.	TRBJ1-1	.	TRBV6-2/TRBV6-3	TGTGCCAGCAGTTCCTCGGCTCACAATGAGCAGTTCTTT	CASSSSAHNEQFF
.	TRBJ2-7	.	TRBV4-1	TGCGCCAGCAGCCAAGGGGCTAGGGGGTTTTACGAGCAGTACTTC	CASSQGARGFYEQYF
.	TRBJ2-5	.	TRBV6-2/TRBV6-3	TGTGCCAGCCAGAGGGGGGGAGAGACCCAGTACTTC	CASQRGGETQYF
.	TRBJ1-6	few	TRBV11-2	TGTGCCAGCAGCCTCAGGGGACATAATTCACCCCTCCACTTT	CASSLRGHNSPLHF
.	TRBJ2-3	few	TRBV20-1	TGCAGTGCGTATCTAGTAGCTGATACGCAGTATTTT	CSAYLVADTQYF
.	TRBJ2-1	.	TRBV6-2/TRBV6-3	TGTGCCAGCAGGAAAGCGGAAGCGAGTGAGCAGTTCTTC	CASRKAEASEQFF
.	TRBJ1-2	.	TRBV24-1	TGTGCCACCAGTGATTTCAGAGGATCCTATGGCTACACCTTC	CATSDFRGSYGYTF
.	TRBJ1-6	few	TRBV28	TGTGCCAGCAGTTTGGTGAGAAAGAATTCACCCCTCCACTTT	CASSLVRKNSPLHF
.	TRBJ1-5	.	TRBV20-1	TGCAGTGCTAGAGATACGAAACAGGGTTTAAGGAATCAGCCCCAGCATTTT	CSARDTKQGLRNQPQHF
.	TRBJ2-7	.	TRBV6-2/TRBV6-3	TGTGCCAGCAGCCTTACAGGAGGGGCCTACAAGCAGTACTTC	CASSLTGGAYKQYF
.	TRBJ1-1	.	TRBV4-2	TGTGCCAGCAGCCATGTACTAAACACTGAAGCTTTCTTT	CASSHVLNTEAFF
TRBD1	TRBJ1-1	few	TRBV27	TGTGCCAGCAGTTTATCGGGGGACAGTACTGAAGCTTTCTTT	CASSLSGDSTEAFF
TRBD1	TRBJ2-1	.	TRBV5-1	TGCGCCAGTTCCAGGGGGCAAGGGATATACAATGAGCAGTTCTTC	CASSRGQGIYNEQFF
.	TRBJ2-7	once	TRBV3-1	TGTGCCAGCAGCCAAGATTTATCCTACGAGCAGTACTTC	CASSQDLSYEQYF
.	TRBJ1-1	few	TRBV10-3	TGTGCCATCAGTGAGTTTGCTGAAGCTTTCTTT	CAISEFAEAFF
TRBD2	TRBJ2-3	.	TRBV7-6	TGTGCCAGCAGCGAACTAGCGGGGAGTTCCTCTAGCACAGATACGCAGTATTTT	CASSELAGSSSSTDTQYF
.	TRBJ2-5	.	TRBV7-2	TGTGCCAGCAGCTTCGGGGCGTTGGAAGAGACCCAGTACTTC	CASSFGALEETQYF
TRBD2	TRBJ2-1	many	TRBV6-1	TGTGCCAGCAGCCCCGGGGGGGGTAGTGAGCAGTTCTTC	CASSPGGGSEQFF
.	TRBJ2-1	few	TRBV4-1	TGCGCCAGCAGCCTGGCTACAGGCAATGAGCAGTTCTTC	CASSLATGNEQFF
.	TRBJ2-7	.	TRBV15	TGTGCCACCAGCAGAGACAGGGGGGACTACGAGCAGTACTTC	CATSRDRGDYEQYF
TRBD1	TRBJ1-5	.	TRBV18	TGTGCCAGCTCACACACAGGGGGTCGTCCTACCAATCAGCCCCAGCATTTT	CASSHTGGRPTNQPQHF
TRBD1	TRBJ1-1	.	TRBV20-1	TGCAGTGATAGAGTTCCAGGACAGGACACTGAAGCTTTCTTT	CSDRVPGQDTEAFF
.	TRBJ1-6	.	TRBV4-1	TGCGCCAGCAGCCAAGACAGGGGACAATCACCCCTCCACTTT	CASSQDRGQSPLHF
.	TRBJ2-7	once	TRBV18	TGTGCCAGCTCACCGATTCGAAGCCACGAGCAGTACTTC	CASSPIRSHEQYF
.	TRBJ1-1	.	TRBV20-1	TGCAGTGTAGCAGGGGACACTGAAGCTTTCTTT	CSVAGDTEAFF
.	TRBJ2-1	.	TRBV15	TGTGCCACCAGCAGAGAACCCTACATCTCCTACAATGAGCAGTTCTTC	CATSREPYISYNEQFF
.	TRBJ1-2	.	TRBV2	TGTGCCAGCAAACCGGTACACGGTAACTATGGCTACACCTTC	CASKPVHGNYGYTF
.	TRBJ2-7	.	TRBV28	TGTGCCAGCAGTTGGGGATCGATGGAGCAGTACTTC	CASSWGSMEQYF
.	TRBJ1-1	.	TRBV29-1	TGCAGCGTTGAAGCCCCGGGGGGCACTGAAGCTTTCTTT	CSVEAPGGTEAFF
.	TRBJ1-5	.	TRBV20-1	TGCAGTGCTAGAGAGGCCGTCTATAGCAATCAGCCCCAGCATTTT	CSAREAVYSNQPQHF
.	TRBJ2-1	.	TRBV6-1	TGTGCCAGCCGCCCAGGAGCAGGGGGGTACAATGAGCAGTTCTTC	CASRPGAGGYNEQFF
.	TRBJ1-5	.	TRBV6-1	TGTGCCAGCAGAGAAAATGCCCAGCCCCAGCATTTT	CASRENAQPQHF
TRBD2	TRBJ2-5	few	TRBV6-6	TGTGCCAGCAGTTACTTGGCAGCGGGAGTCGATGAGACCCAGTACTTC	CASSYLAAGVDETQYF
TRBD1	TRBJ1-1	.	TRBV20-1	TGCAGTGCTAGATTGACAGGGCTGAACACTGAAGCTTTCTTT	CSARLTGLNTEAFF